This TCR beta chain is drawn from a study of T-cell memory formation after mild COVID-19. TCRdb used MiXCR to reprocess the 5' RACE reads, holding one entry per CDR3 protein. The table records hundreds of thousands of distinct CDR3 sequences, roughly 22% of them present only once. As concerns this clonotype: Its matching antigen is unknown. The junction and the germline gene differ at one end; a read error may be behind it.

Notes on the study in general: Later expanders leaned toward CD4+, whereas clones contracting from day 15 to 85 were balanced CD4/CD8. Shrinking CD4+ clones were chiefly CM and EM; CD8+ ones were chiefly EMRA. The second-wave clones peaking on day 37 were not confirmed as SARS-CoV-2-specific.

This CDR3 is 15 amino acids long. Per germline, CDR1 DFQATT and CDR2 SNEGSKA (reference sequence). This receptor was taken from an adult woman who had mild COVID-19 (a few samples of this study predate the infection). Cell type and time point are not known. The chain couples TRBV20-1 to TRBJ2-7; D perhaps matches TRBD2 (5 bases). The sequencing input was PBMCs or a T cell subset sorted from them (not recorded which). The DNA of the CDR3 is TGCAGTGCCAGAGGGCCCCGAACCCCATCCTACGAGCAGTACTTC. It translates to CSARGPRTPSYEQYF.